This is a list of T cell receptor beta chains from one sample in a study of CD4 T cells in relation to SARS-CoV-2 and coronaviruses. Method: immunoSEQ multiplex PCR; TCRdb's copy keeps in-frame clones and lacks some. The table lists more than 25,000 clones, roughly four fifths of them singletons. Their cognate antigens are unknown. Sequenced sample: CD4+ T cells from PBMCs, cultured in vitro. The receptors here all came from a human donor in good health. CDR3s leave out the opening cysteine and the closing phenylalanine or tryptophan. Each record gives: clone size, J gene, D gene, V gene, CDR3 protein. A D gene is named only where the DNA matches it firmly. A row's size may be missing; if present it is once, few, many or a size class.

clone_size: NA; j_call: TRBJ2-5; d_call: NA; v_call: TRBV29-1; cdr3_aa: SVLPGAGAETQY
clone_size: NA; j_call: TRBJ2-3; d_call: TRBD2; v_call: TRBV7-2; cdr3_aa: ASSLAPASGGTDTQY
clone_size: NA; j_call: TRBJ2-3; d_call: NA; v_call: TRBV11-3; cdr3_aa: ASSLGAQASTDTQY
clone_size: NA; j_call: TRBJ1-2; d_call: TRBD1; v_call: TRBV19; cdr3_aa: ASTTTGGLNYGYT
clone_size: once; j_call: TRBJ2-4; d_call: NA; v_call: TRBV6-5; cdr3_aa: ASSQSGAKNIQY
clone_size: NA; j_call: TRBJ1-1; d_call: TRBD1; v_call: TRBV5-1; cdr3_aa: ASSLAGQGETEAF
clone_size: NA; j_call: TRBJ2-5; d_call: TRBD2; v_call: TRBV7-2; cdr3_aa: ASTLYLAGGLETQY
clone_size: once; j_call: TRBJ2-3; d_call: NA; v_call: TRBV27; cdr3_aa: ASSLEGGGADTQY
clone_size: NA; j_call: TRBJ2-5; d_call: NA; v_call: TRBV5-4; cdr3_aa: ASSLVGIETQY
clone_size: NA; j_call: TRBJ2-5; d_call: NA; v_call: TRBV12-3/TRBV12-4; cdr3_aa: ASSPERGTQY